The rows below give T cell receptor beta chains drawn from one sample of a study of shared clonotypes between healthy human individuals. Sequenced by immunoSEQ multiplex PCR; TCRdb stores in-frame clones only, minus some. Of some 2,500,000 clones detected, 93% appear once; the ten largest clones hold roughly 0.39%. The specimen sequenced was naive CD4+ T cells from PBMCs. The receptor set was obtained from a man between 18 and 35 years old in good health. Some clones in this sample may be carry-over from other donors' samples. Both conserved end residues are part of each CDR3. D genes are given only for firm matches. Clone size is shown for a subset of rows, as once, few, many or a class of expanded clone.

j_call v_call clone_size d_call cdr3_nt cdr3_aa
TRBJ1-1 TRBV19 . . TGTGCCAGTAGCACAGGTCCGAACACTGAAGCTTTCTTT CASSTGPNTEAFF
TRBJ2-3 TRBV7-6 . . TGTGCCAGCAGCCCTGGGCCAACAGATACGCAGTATTTT CASSPGPTDTQYF
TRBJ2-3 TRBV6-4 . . TGTGCCAGCAGTGACTCGTGGGGACGCACAGATACGCAGTATTTT CASSDSWGRTDTQYF
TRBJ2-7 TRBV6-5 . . TGTGCCAGCAGTTACTCACGGACAGCTACCTACGAGCAGTACTTC CASSYSRTATYEQYF
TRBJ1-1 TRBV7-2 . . TGTGCCAGCAGCTCTTTCGGGGGGGAGGTAGCGGGCGGTAGAGCTTTCTTT CASSSFGGEVAGGRAFF
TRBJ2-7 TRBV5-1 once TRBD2 TGCGCCAGCAGCCCGGGACTAGCGGACACCTACGAGCAGTACTTC CASSPGLADTYEQYF
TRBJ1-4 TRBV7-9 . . TGTGCCAGCAGCTTAGGGTACAGGGCCGGGGAAAAACTGTTTTTT CASSLGYRAGEKLFF
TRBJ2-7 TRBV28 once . TGTGCCAGCAGGCCGAACACCCCCCCCTACGAGCAGTACTTC CASRPNTPPYEQYF
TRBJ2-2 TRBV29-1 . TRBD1 TGCAGCGTAGCCGGGACAGGGAACACCGGGGAGCTGTTTTTT CSVAGTGNTGELFF
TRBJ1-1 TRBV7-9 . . TGTGCCAGCAGCTTAGTGGGGGTGAGGACTGAAGCTTTCTTT CASSLVGVRTEAFF
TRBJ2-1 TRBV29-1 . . TGCAGCGTTGCAGGAGATCGGCAGTTCTTC CSVAGDRQFF
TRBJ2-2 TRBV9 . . TGTGCCAGCAGCGAATCAGATCCCGGGGAGCTGTTTTTT CASSESDPGELFF
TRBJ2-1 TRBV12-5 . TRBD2 TGTGCTAGTGGTAGGGGACTAGCGGGAGGGCCTGGGTCCTACAATGAGCAGTTCTTC CASGRGLAGGPGSYNEQFF
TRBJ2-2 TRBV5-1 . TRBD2 TGCGCCAGCAGCTTGCCGCTAGCGGGAGCCGGGGAGCTGTTTTTT CASSLPLAGAGELFF
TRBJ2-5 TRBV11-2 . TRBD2 TGTGCCAGCAGCTTGGGACTAGCGGGGAGAGAGGCCCAGTACTTC CASSLGLAGREAQYF
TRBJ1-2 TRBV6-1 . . TGTGCCAGCAGTGAAATGACGGCCCACTATGGCTACACCTTC CASSEMTAHYGYTF
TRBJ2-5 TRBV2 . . TGTGCCAGCAGTCAGGAGACCCAGTACTTC CASSQETQYF
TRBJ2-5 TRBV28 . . TGTGCCAGCAGTCGCGCTTGGAGGACCCAGTACTTC CASSRAWRTQYF
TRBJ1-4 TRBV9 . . TGTGCCAGCAGCGTAGCGACGGGAACTAATGAAAAACTGTTTTTT CASSVATGTNEKLFF
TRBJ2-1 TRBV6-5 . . TGTGCCAGCAGTTATTCGAGGGATGAGCAGTTCTTC CASSYSRDEQFF
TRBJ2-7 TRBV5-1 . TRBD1 TGCGCCAGCAGCTGGGGGACAGGGCTCGACGAGCAGTACTTC CASSWGTGLDEQYF
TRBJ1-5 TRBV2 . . TGTGCCAGCAGTGGAGGGGGCAATCAGCCCCAGCATTTT CASSGGGNQPQHF
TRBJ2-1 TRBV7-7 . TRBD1 TGTGCCAGCAGCTCCAGGACAGGGAAGGAGCAGTTCTTC CASSSRTGKEQFF
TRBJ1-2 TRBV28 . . TGTGCCAGCAGTTTGGTAGCCTTTTATGGCTACACCTTC CASSLVAFYGYTF
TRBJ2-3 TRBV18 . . TGTGCCAGCTCACCGGGAGATACGCAGTATTTT CASSPGDTQYF
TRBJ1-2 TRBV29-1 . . TGCAGCGTTGAAGATCCGGGATATGGCTACACCTTC CSVEDPGYGYTF
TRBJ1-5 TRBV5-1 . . TGCGCCAGCAGCTTGGAAGGGCCCGGGACGCCCCAGCATTTT CASSLEGPGTPQHF
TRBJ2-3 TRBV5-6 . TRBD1 TGTGCCAGCAGCTTGCAGGACAGGCGCACAGATACGCAGTATTTT CASSLQDRRTDTQYF
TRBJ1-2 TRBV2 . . TGTGCCAGCAGTGAAGGGGGTCCTTTCGGCTACACCTTC CASSEGGPFGYTF
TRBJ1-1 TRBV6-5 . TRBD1 TGTGCCAGCAGGCCGACAGGGACGAACACTGAAGCTTTCTTT CASRPTGTNTEAFF